The 30 T cell receptor beta chains reported below all come from one sample, sequenced in a study of blood T cell repertoires in COVID-19. Only in-frame clones appear in the TCRdb table, and some are missing; sequencing was by immunoSEQ multiplex PCR. The repertoire holds roughly 400,000 clones, with over 75% as singletons. Material: peripheral blood. These TCRs come from a woman in her fifties or sixties with COVID-19, enrolled during active disease.

This clone was recorded a few times. This rearrangement joins TRBV7-3 to TRBJ1-2, with D perhaps TRBD1 (6 bases). The CDR3 covers 13 residues. V gave up 4 bases and J gave up 4 bases, with 10 bases separating them. Germline-derived CDR1 and CDR2 are SGHTA and FQGTGA. The DNA of the CDR3 is TGTGCCAGCAGCTCCGGGGACACCTATGGCTACACCTTC. Its translation is CASSSGDTYGYTF. The full variable domain, its missing parts supplied by reference TRBV7-3 and TRBJ1-2, is GAGVSQTPSNKVTEKGKYVELRCDPISGHTALYWYRQSLGQGPEFLIYFQGTGAADDSGLPNDRFFAVRPEGSVSTLKIQRTERGDSAVYLCASSSGDTYGYTFGSGTRLTVV.

The genes are TRBV27 and TRBJ1-2, with D possibly being TRBD1 (5 bases). Trimming cost V 5 bases and J 3 bases, with 10 bases left between them. Germline V gives CDR1 MNHEY, CDR2 SMNVEV (reference sequence). This CDR3 region has 13 residues. The CDR3 DNA reads TGTGCCAGCAGTCAAGACAGAGACTATGGCTACACCTTC. The encoded protein is CASSQDRDYGYTF.

V and J are TRBV24-1 and TRBJ2-3; maybe TRBD1 (5 bases). The V and J ends lost 8 bases and 3 bases respectively, with 11 bases between them. The germline CDR1 and CDR2 sequences are KGHDR and SFDVKD. The CDR3 has 13 residues. CDR3 bases: TGTGCCACCACGGCGGACACGACAGATACGCAGTATTTT. Protein sequence: CATTADTTDTQYF.

The chain joins TRBV6-6 to TRBJ1-1; D gene ambiguous. Germline V gives CDR1 MNHNY, CDR2 SVGAGI (reference sequence). This CDR3 has 13 amino acids. Trimming stripped 8 bases from V and 1 base from J, with 11 bases between. The CDR3 DNA is TGTGCCAGCGGGCAGTGGGCGAACACTGAAGCTTTCTTT. It translates to CASGQWANTEAFF.

The chain's CDR3 is CASSVGDSRAYGYTF. CDR3 nucleotides: TGTGCCAGCAGCGTTGGGGACAGCCGGGCCTATGGCTACACCTTC. The chain uses TRBV7-9 and TRBJ1-2; 7 bases line up with TRBD1. CDR3 length: 15 amino acids. J lost 4 bases, V lost 5 bases, and 10 bases had no gene match. CDR1 and CDR2 (germline): SEHNR, FQNEAQ (reference sequence).

The rearrangement uses TRBV28 and TRBJ2-7; 8 bases are shared with TRBD1. The V segment lost 4 bases and the J segment 3 bases; nucleotides outside the gene matches: 11. Germline CDR1 is MDHEN and CDR2 is SYDVKM. This CDR3 region has 16 residues. The CDR3 region has the DNA TGTGCCAGCAGTTCAGACTCCGGGACAGGTGGCTACGAGCAGTACTTC. Translated: CASSSDSGTGGYEQYF.

The count of this clone is one. V is TRBV2 and J is TRBJ2-2; TRBD1 aligns across 8 bases. Germline assignment: CDR1 SNHLY and CDR2 FYNNEI. V trimming: 6 bases; J trimming: 4 bases; junction bases outside the gene matches: 4. This CDR3 contains 14 residues. The CDR3 DNA follows: TGTGCCAGCAGCCCGGACAGGGCCACCGGGGAGCTGTTTTTT. Encoded protein: CASSPDRATGELFF.

This chain joins TRBV5-4 and TRBJ2-5; D possibly corresponds to TRBD1 (5 bases). The V and J ends lost 0 bases and 1 base respectively, with 13 bases between them. Germline V gene lookup returns CDR1 SGHNT and CDR2 YYREEE (reference sequence). The CDR3 runs 16 residues. CDR3 coding DNA: TGTGCCAGCAGCTTGGCCAGGGCAGCGCTCCAAGAGACCCAGTACTTC. Protein sequence: CASSLARAALQETQYF. The full variable domain, its missing parts supplied by reference TRBV5-4 and TRBJ2-5, is ETGVTQSPTHLIKTRGQQVTLRCSSQSGHNTVSWYQQALGQGPQFIFQYYREEENGRGNFPPRFSGLQFPNYSSELNVNALELDDSALYLCASSLARAALQETQYFGPGTRLLVL.

V and J are TRBV21-1 and TRBJ1-2; TRBD1, as called in the table, went unchecked against the DNA. TRBV21-1 is a pseudogene. The CDR3 extends over 15 amino acids. The CDR3 coding sequence is TGTGCCAGCAGCAAACGGGACAGGGAACACTATGGCTACACCTTC. Encoded protein: CASSKRDREHYGYTF.

This chain links TRBV6-5 with TRBJ1-1; D gene unclear. Looked up from germline, CDR1 is MNHEY and CDR2 is SVGAGI. Trimming pared 8 bases from V and 6 bases from J, leaving 16 bases between. CDR3 length equals 13 residues. The CDR3 DNA sequence: TGTGCCAGCCAAAAGTCTGAACGGGCTGAAGCTTTCTTT. It encodes CASQKSERAEAFF.

The chain is built from TRBV27 and TRBJ2-6; D unresolved. Germline V gives CDR1 MNHEY, CDR2 SMNVEV (reference sequence). The length of the CDR3 is 15 residues. Trimming left V 7 bases short and J 0 bases short, with 10 bases between. The CDR3 bases are TGTGCCAGCAAAGATACCAGCTCTGGGGCCAACGTCCTGACTTTC. Its translation is CASKDTSSGANVLTF.

Only a few counts were recorded for this clone. The V call is TRBV11-3, the J call TRBJ2-5, with TRBD1 matching over 9 bases. The CDR3 has 14 amino acids. The ends lost 2 bases at V and 3 bases at J; junction bases unmatched: 1. From germline, CDR1 is SGHNT and CDR2 YENEEA. The CDR3 region is CASSLRTGEETQYF. The DNA for the CDR3 is TGTGCCAGCAGCTTACGGACAGGGGAAGAGACCCAGTACTTC.

The chain uses TRBV9 and TRBJ2-1, with TRBD1 identical over 7 bases. V was pared by 5 bases and J by 2 bases, with 7 bases of the junction left unmatched. The CDR3 loop spans 15 amino acids. CDR1 is SGDLS and CDR2 is YYNGEE in the germline V gene. The CDR3 DNA sequence: TGTGCCAGCAGTATACAGGGGAGTACCTACAATGAGCAGTTCTTC. It specifies CASSIQGSTYNEQFF.

This clone was found a few times. The V call is TRBV18, the J call TRBJ1-1, with TRBD1 matching over 10 bases. Trimming cost V 5 bases and J 5 bases; bases outside gene matches: 8. The CDR3 consists of 15 residues. Germline CDR1 and CDR2: KGHSH and LQKENI. In DNA, the CDR3 is TGTGCCAGCTCATCGGGACAGGGGACGATGACTGAAGCTTTCTTT. Translation gives CASSSGQGTMTEAFF.

The genes are TRBV24-1 and TRBJ1-5; D remains unclear. Germline assignment: CDR1 KGHDR and CDR2 SFDVKD. The CDR3 length is 16 residues. Trimming pared 1 base from V and 2 bases from J, leaving 11 bases between. CDR3 residues: CATSDFELMGNQPQHF. In DNA, the CDR3 is TGTGCCACCAGTGATTTTGAGTTAATGGGCAATCAGCCCCAGCATTTT.

The rearrangement joins TRBV15 to TRBJ2-1; 8 bases are a match to TRBD2. The CDR3 contains 17 residues. J lost 6 bases, V lost 2 bases, and 12 bases had no gene match. Germline lookup yields CDR1 LNHNV and CDR2 YYDKDF (reference sequence). For the CDR3, the DNA is TGTGCCACCAGCAGACTTCCATCCGGGGGGGCCCTCAATGAGCAGTTCTTC. Protein sequence: CATSRLPSGGALNEQFF.

The genes are TRBV18 and TRBJ2-1, with D perhaps matching TRBD2 (5 bases). This CDR3 has 16 residues. Germline assignment: CDR1 KGHSH and CDR2 LQKENI. The V gene lost 3 bases and the J gene lost 4 bases, with 16 bases spanning the gap. The CDR3, as DNA: TGTGCCAGCTCACCTCGAGCGGCGGGTTCGTACAATGAGCAGTTCTTC. Translating it yields CASSPRAAGSYNEQFF.

The rearrangement uses TRBV11-3 and TRBJ1-6; D may be TRBD1 (5 bases). The germline V gene encodes CDR1 SGHNT and CDR2 YENEEA. V was shortened by 6 bases and J by 9 bases, with 15 bases between the two germline ends. The CDR3 spans 14 residues. For the CDR3, the DNA is TGTGCCAGCAGTAAGACAGTGAAAGGTTCACCCCTCCACTTT. It encodes CASSKTVKGSPLHF. Combining the CDR3 with reference TRBV11-3 and TRBJ1-6 gives the whole variable domain EAGVVQSPRYKIIEKKQPVAFWCNPISGHNTLYWYLQNLGQGPELLIRYENEEAVDDSQLPKDRFSAERLKGVDSTLKIQPAELGDSAVYLCASSKTVKGSPLHFGNGTRLTVT.

To note about this clone: Different DNA sequences within this sample yield the same CDR3. J is TRBJ2-5 and V is TRBV3-1 (or the pseudogene TRBV3-2); D is uncertain. V was pared by 1 base and J by 5 bases, with 2 bases between. This CDR3 is built from 11 residues. Per the germline V gene, CDR1 is LGHDT and CDR2 is YNNKEL (reference sequence). This CDR3 reads CASSQAETQYF. CDR3 sequence (DNA): TGTGCCAGCAGCCAAGCGGAGACCCAGTACTTC.

This chain links TRBV28 with TRBJ1-2, with TRBD1 as a possible D gene (5 bases). Trimming took 2 bases from V and 5 from J, leaving 9 bases between them. The CDR3 is made up of 13 amino acids. The germline gives CDR1 MDHEN, CDR2 SYDVKM. The CDR3 protein is CASSLRTRYGYTF. For the CDR3, the DNA is TGTGCCAGCAGTTTAAGGACAAGATATGGCTACACCTTC.

The chain recombines TRBV28 with TRBJ1-1; no definite D call. This CDR3 contains 12 residues. CDR1 is MDHEN and CDR2 is SYDVKM in the germline V gene. V lost 4 bases, J lost 4 bases, and 7 bases lay in between. The CDR3 coding sequence is TGTGCCAGCAGTTCACCGAGCACTGAAGCTTTCTTT. Translation: CASSSPSTEAFF.

This chain connects TRBV27 to TRBJ1-2; TRBD1 aligns across 9 bases. Trimming at V came to 5 bases and at J to 4 bases, leaving 11 bases not matched to a gene. The length of the CDR3 is 16 residues. Germline CDR1 reads MNHEY; CDR2 reads SMNVEV (reference sequence). The CDR3 region is CASSPIRDRAPYGYTF. The CDR3 nucleotides are TGTGCCAGCAGTCCGATCCGGGACAGGGCACCCTATGGCTACACCTTC.

Remarks on this clone: A much larger clone lies one base from this, so it may be a read error. The same CDR3 can be traced to other DNA sequences in this sample. The gene calls are TRBV28 and TRBJ1-1; D is possibly TRBD1 (6 bases). V lost 6 bases and J lost 5, with 10 bases in between. This CDR3 comprises 12 residues. Looked up from germline, CDR1 is MDHEN and CDR2 is SYDVKM. The CDR3 is CASSQTGTEAFF. In DNA form, the CDR3 reads TGTGCCAGCAGCCAAACAGGGACTGAAGCTTTCTTT.

This chain connects TRBV7-8 to TRBJ1-6, with 8 bases that match TRBD1. V lost 1 base to trimming and J lost 9 bases; unmatched junction nucleotides: 11. Germline V gene sequence: CDR1 SGHVS, CDR2 FQNEAQ. The CDR3 has 17 amino acids. CDR3 bases: TGTGCCAGCAGCTTAGATCGACAGGGGAAGAGGCGTTCACCCCTCCACTTT. Encoded protein: CASSLDRQGKRRSPLHF.

V and J are TRBV15 and TRBJ2-5; TRBD2 agrees at 10 bases. The J segment lost 4 bases and the V segment lost 1 base, leaving 9 bases of the junction unmatched. Germline V CDR1 and CDR2: LNHNV, YYDKDF (reference sequence). CDR3 length: 17 amino acids. The CDR3 sequence: CATSRGERGGVRETQYF. The CDR3 region has the DNA TGTGCCACCAGCAGAGGAGAGCGGGGGGGGGTCAGAGAGACCCAGTACTTC.

CDR3 region: CASTLGTGNTEAFF. CDR3 DNA sequence: TGTGCCAGCACACTGGGGACTGGGAACACTGAAGCTTTCTTT. The chain recombines TRBV28 with TRBJ1-1, with a possible D match to TRBD1 (5 bases). V gave up 7 bases and J gave up 1 base, with 13 bases separating them. The germline V gene encodes CDR1 MDHEN and CDR2 SYDVKM. This CDR3 region has 14 residues.

The chain has TRBV9 and TRBJ1-1, with D possibly matching TRBD1 (5 bases). The CDR3 has 14 amino acids. Trimming removed 0 bases at V and 8 bases at J, with 14 bases between. CDR1 and CDR2 from the germline V gene are SGDLS and YYNGEE. The CDR3 DNA is TGTGCCAGCAGCGTAGGGGGGGTCGGCATGGAAGCTTTCTTT. Translated: CASSVGGVGMEAFF. Together with reference TRBV9 and TRBJ1-1, the CDR3 gives the full variable domain: DSGVTQTPKHLITATGQRVTLRCSPRSGDLSVYWYQQSLDQGLQFLIQYYNGEERAKGNILERFSAQQFPDLHSELNLSSLELGDSALYFCASSVGGVGMEAFFGQGTRLTVV.

The chain recombines TRBV12-3 or TRBV12-4 with TRBJ2-2; D not resolved. This CDR3 contains 12 residues. The V end lost 6 bases, the J end lost 6 bases, and 8 bases lay between the germline ends. CDR3 nucleotide sequence: TGTGCCAGCAGACCTGCGGCCGGGGAGCTGTTTTTT. It encodes CASRPAAGELFF.

The V gene is TRBV18, the J gene TRBJ2-3; 11 nucleotides match TRBD1. The V gene's germline CDR1 is KGHSH and CDR2 LQKENI. Trimming cost V 6 bases and J 4 bases; bases outside gene matches: 6. The CDR3 is 15 amino acids. The CDR3 sequence is CASSSRTGGSDTQYF. The CDR3 DNA sequence: TGTGCCAGCTCCTCCCGGACAGGGGGCTCAGATACGCAGTATTTT. Full variable domain (outside the CDR3, taken from reference TRBV18 and TRBJ2-3): NAGVMQNPRHLVRRRGQEARLRCSPMKGHSHVYWYRQLPEEGLKFMVYLQKENIIDESGMPKERFSAEFPKEGPSILRIQQVVRGDSAAYFCASSSRTGGSDTQYFGPGTRLTVL.

This rearrangement joins TRBV11-2 to TRBJ2-5, with D tentatively TRBD2 (5 bases). CDR3 size: 14 residues. Trimming took off 11 bases at V and 9 bases at J, with 25 bases between the two ends. Germline CDR1 reads SGHAT; CDR2 reads FQNNGV. CDR3 amino acids: CAVAESLRARAQYF. CDR3 DNA sequence: TGTGCCGTTGCAGAGAGTTTGCGTGCGAGGGCCCAGTACTTC.